This is a list of T cell receptor beta chains from one sample in a study of graft-versus-host responses after intestinal transplantation. Clones were read by immunoSEQ multiplex PCR, and TCRdb kept only the in-frame ones, dropping some. The sample lists about 35,000 clones; over 90% were seen once. The antigens for these receptors are not known. Sequences were derived from unstimulated CD8+ T cells sorted from spleen or lymph node cells, sampled before transplant. These receptors originate from a human donor who was the organ donor for an intestinal transplant. Both conserved end residues are part of each CDR3. A D gene is named only where the DNA matches it firmly. Part of the rows lack a size; the others show once, few, many or a class for expanded clones.

J gene: TRBJ2-7
clone size: once
V gene: TRBV28
D gene: TRBD2
CDR3 DNA: TGTGCCAGCAGTCCCCCGGGACTAGCGGGAGGGCTATCGGACGATTTTGACTTC
CDR3 protein: CASSPPGLAGGLSDDFDF

J gene: TRBJ2-7
clone size: .
V gene: TRBV4-1
D gene: .
CDR3 DNA: TGCGCCAGCAGCCAAGATCTGGCCTACGAGCAGTACTTC
CDR3 protein: CASSQDLAYEQYF

J gene: TRBJ2-2
clone size: .
V gene: TRBV2
D gene: TRBD1
CDR3 DNA: TGTGCCAGCAGTGACCCGGACAGGGTGACCGGGGAGCTGTTTTTT
CDR3 protein: CASSDPDRVTGELFF

J gene: TRBJ1-5
clone size: .
V gene: TRBV4-1
D gene: TRBD1
CDR3 DNA: TGCGCCAGCAGCCAAGATGACAGGGTGGATCAGCCCCAGCATTTT
CDR3 protein: CASSQDDRVDQPQHF

J gene: TRBJ1-1
clone size: .
V gene: TRBV6-5
D gene: TRBD1
CDR3 DNA: TGTGCCAGCAGCGTGTGGGACAGTAACACTGAAGCTTTCTTT
CDR3 protein: CASSVWDSNTEAFF

J gene: TRBJ2-7
clone size: .
V gene: TRBV11-1
D gene: TRBD2
CDR3 DNA: TGTGCCAGCAGCTGGACTAGCGCCTACGAGCAGTACTTC
CDR3 protein: CASSWTSAYEQYF

J gene: TRBJ2-1
clone size: .
V gene: TRBV29-1
D gene: .
CDR3 DNA: TGCAGCGTTGAATGGTGGTGGGGGGCGGCGAGCGGGGAAGGACAGTTCTTC
CDR3 protein: CSVEWWWGAASGEGQFF

J gene: TRBJ2-2
clone size: .
V gene: TRBV7-9
D gene: .
CDR3 DNA: TGTGCCAGCAGCCCCGACAGCGGGGAGCTGTTTTTT
CDR3 protein: CASSPDSGELFF

J gene: TRBJ2-1
clone size: .
V gene: TRBV10-3
D gene: .
CDR3 DNA: TGTGCCATCAGTGAGGGAACAGGGTCTCTGCATGAGCAGTTCTTC
CDR3 protein: CAISEGTGSLHEQFF

J gene: TRBJ2-7
clone size: once
V gene: TRBV28
D gene: .
CDR3 DNA: TGTGCCAGCACCCAAACGACCCGGGGGATCTCCTACGAGCAGTACTTC
CDR3 protein: CASTQTTRGISYEQYF

J gene: TRBJ1-5
clone size: .
V gene: TRBV6-4
D gene: TRBD1
CDR3 DNA: TGTGCCAGCAGTCCCAGACAGGGGTATCAGCCCCAGCATTTT
CDR3 protein: CASSPRQGYQPQHF

J gene: TRBJ2-7
clone size: few
V gene: TRBV6-5
D gene: .
CDR3 DNA: TGTGCCAGCAGCGTAGCGGCAGGGGGCTCCTACGAGCAGTACTTC
CDR3 protein: CASSVAAGGSYEQYF

J gene: TRBJ2-5
clone size: .
V gene: TRBV2
D gene: .
CDR3 DNA: TGTGCCAGCAGGCGGACAGAAGAGACCCAGTACTTC
CDR3 protein: CASRRTEETQYF

J gene: TRBJ2-7
clone size: few
V gene: TRBV6-1
D gene: .
CDR3 DNA: TGTGCCAGCAGCCAAGGAGTCGGCTACGAGCAGTACTTC
CDR3 protein: CASSQGVGYEQYF

J gene: TRBJ2-1
clone size: .
V gene: TRBV9
D gene: .
CDR3 DNA: TGTGCCAGCAGCCCAGGGACGGAACTGTACAATGAGCAGTTCTTC
CDR3 protein: CASSPGTELYNEQFF

J gene: TRBJ2-7
clone size: .
V gene: TRBV9
D gene: .
CDR3 DNA: TGTGCCAGCAGCCCGAGTTCGGCCCCCCTCTACGAGCAGTACTTC
CDR3 protein: CASSPSSAPLYEQYF

J gene: TRBJ2-5
clone size: .
V gene: TRBV9
D gene: .
CDR3 DNA: TGTGCCAGCAGCGGGGGTGGGGTAGGGGAGACCCAGTACTTC
CDR3 protein: CASSGGGVGETQYF

J gene: TRBJ2-2
clone size: .
V gene: TRBV7-3
D gene: .
CDR3 DNA: TGTGCCAGCAGCTCCTCCGTAGCAGGGTCCGGGGAGCTGTTTTTT
CDR3 protein: CASSSSVAGSGELFF

J gene: TRBJ1-1
clone size: .
V gene: TRBV2
D gene: .
CDR3 DNA: TGTGCCACCGATATTAGGGGTTCGGGGACTGAAGCTTTCTTT
CDR3 protein: CATDIRGSGTEAFF

J gene: TRBJ2-5
clone size: .
V gene: TRBV4-1
D gene: TRBD2
CDR3 DNA: TGCGCCAGCAGCCCGAGGACTAGCGGGAACCAAGAGACCCAGTACTTC
CDR3 protein: CASSPRTSGNQETQYF

J gene: TRBJ2-7
clone size: .
V gene: TRBV6-5
D gene: .
CDR3 DNA: TGTGCCAGCAGTTACTCATCCGGACAAATCTCCTACGAGCAGTACTTC
CDR3 protein: CASSYSSGQISYEQYF

J gene: TRBJ2-7
clone size: .
V gene: TRBV30
D gene: TRBD2
CDR3 DNA: TGTGCCGGGAGGGTGGGGTGGGAGAGGTACGAGCAGTACTTC
CDR3 protein: CAGRVGWERYEQYF

J gene: TRBJ2-3
clone size: .
V gene: TRBV28
D gene: TRBD1
CDR3 DNA: TGTGCCAGCAGTTTGACAGGGGGCCTCGATACGCAGTATTTT
CDR3 protein: CASSLTGGLDTQYF

J gene: TRBJ2-3
clone size: .
V gene: TRBV27
D gene: .
CDR3 DNA: TGTGCCAGCGGTCCTGCGGAGCCAGATACGCAGTATTTT
CDR3 protein: CASGPAEPDTQYF

J gene: TRBJ2-1
clone size: once
V gene: TRBV28
D gene: .
CDR3 DNA: TGTGCCAGCAGTTTATTCCGTGACTATAACTACAATGAGCAGTTCTTC
CDR3 protein: CASSLFRDYNYNEQFF

J gene: TRBJ1-1
clone size: once
V gene: TRBV21-1
D gene: .
CDR3 DNA: TGTGCCAGCAAGGGGAAACAGGGGCCCACTGAAGCTTTCTTT
CDR3 protein: CASKGKQGPTEAFF

J gene: TRBJ1-1
clone size: .
V gene: TRBV2
D gene: TRBD1
CDR3 DNA: TGTGCCAGCAGTGACGGGGACAGTAACACTGAAGCTTTCTTT
CDR3 protein: CASSDGDSNTEAFF

J gene: TRBJ2-7
clone size: .
V gene: TRBV15
D gene: .
CDR3 DNA: TGTGCCACCAGCAGACATCCCCCTGTCGGCAGGGAGGACTACGAGCAGTACTTC
CDR3 protein: CATSRHPPVGREDYEQYF

J gene: TRBJ2-1
clone size: .
V gene: TRBV5-6
D gene: TRBD2
CDR3 DNA: TGTGCCAGCAGCTTAGTTCTACTTTCTAGCGGGAAATACAATGAGCAGTTCTTC
CDR3 protein: CASSLVLLSSGKYNEQFF

J gene: TRBJ2-7
clone size: once
V gene: TRBV4-1
D gene: TRBD1
CDR3 DNA: TGCGCCAGCAGCCTCAGTCGACGGGACAGCTCCTTCTACGAGCAGTACTTC
CDR3 protein: CASSLSRRDSSFYEQYF

J gene: TRBJ1-1
clone size: .
V gene: TRBV4-1
D gene: .
CDR3 DNA: TGCGCCAGCAGCCAAGATCTGGGGAACACTGAAGCTTTCTTT
CDR3 protein: CASSQDLGNTEAFF

J gene: TRBJ2-7
clone size: .
V gene: TRBV5-4
D gene: .
CDR3 DNA: TGTGCCAGCACGCCTCCCGGCCAGAGCGACTACGAGCAGTACTTC
CDR3 protein: CASTPPGQSDYEQYF

J gene: TRBJ2-7
clone size: .
V gene: TRBV28
D gene: .
CDR3 DNA: TGTGCCAGCAGTTTCCTCAGCGGGTCAACCTCCTACGAGCAGTACTTC
CDR3 protein: CASSFLSGSTSYEQYF

J gene: TRBJ1-5
clone size: .
V gene: TRBV4-1
D gene: TRBD1
CDR3 DNA: TGCGCCAGCAGCCAAAGTGTCCCTCGACAGGGGATCATTAGCAATCAGCCCCAGCATTTT
CDR3 protein: CASSQSVPRQGIISNQPQHF

J gene: TRBJ2-3
clone size: .
V gene: TRBV7-6
D gene: .
CDR3 DNA: TGTGCCAGCAGCTTATCAGGCGGGGCCACAGATACGCAGTATTTT
CDR3 protein: CASSLSGGATDTQYF

J gene: TRBJ1-1
clone size: .
V gene: TRBV6-1
D gene: .
CDR3 DNA: TGTGCCAGCAGTGAACTTGGCGGGGACACTGAAGCTTTCTTT
CDR3 protein: CASSELGGDTEAFF

J gene: TRBJ1-3
clone size: .
V gene: TRBV28
D gene: .
CDR3 DNA: TGTGCCAGCAGTTTAGGTCGCGGAAACACCATATATTTT
CDR3 protein: CASSLGRGNTIYF

J gene: TRBJ2-3
clone size: .
V gene: TRBV15
D gene: .
CDR3 DNA: TGTGCCACCAGCAGGCGACGGGACTCCACAGATACGCAGTATTTT
CDR3 protein: CATSRRRDSTDTQYF

J gene: TRBJ1-3
clone size: once
V gene: TRBV7-9
D gene: .
CDR3 DNA: TGTGCCAGCAGCCTCATCGGGCTATCTGGAAACACCATATATTTT
CDR3 protein: CASSLIGLSGNTIYF

J gene: TRBJ2-1
clone size: .
V gene: TRBV27
D gene: TRBD2
CDR3 DNA: TGTGCCAGCAGCCAACTTGGGGGGGGTTACAATGAGCAGTTCTTC
CDR3 protein: CASSQLGGGYNEQFF

J gene: TRBJ2-3
clone size: .
V gene: TRBV29-1
D gene: TRBD1
CDR3 DNA: TGCAGCGGGGGACCAGGGGGCGCGACTAGTGCCCATACGCAGTATTTT
CDR3 protein: CSGGPGGATSAHTQYF

J gene: TRBJ1-3
clone size: .
V gene: TRBV5-8
D gene: .
CDR3 DNA: TGTGCCAGCAGCTTCCCAGGGGCCTACTCTGGAAACACCATATATTTT
CDR3 protein: CASSFPGAYSGNTIYF

J gene: TRBJ2-7
clone size: .
V gene: TRBV5-1
D gene: .
CDR3 DNA: TGCGCCAGCAGCTTGGCACAGGGTCTTGGCTACGAGCAGTACTTC
CDR3 protein: CASSLAQGLGYEQYF

J gene: TRBJ1-3
clone size: .
V gene: TRBV7-2
D gene: .
CDR3 DNA: TGTGCCAGCAGCGTTAGACAGATTTACTCTGGAAACACCATATATTTT
CDR3 protein: CASSVRQIYSGNTIYF

J gene: TRBJ2-2
clone size: .
V gene: TRBV5-6
D gene: .
CDR3 DNA: TGTGCCAGCAGCACGAATATTGCCGGGGAGCTGTTTTTT
CDR3 protein: CASSTNIAGELFF

J gene: TRBJ2-7
clone size: .
V gene: TRBV14
D gene: .
CDR3 DNA: TGTGCCAGCAGCCGAAGGATGTACGAGCAGTACTTC
CDR3 protein: CASSRRMYEQYF

J gene: TRBJ2-7
clone size: .
V gene: TRBV28
D gene: TRBD1
CDR3 DNA: TGTGCCAGCAGTCCCCAGGGGGCACCCTCCTACGAGCAGTACTTC
CDR3 protein: CASSPQGAPSYEQYF

J gene: TRBJ2-2
clone size: .
V gene: TRBV6-5
D gene: .
CDR3 DNA: TGTGCCAGCAGTTACTCGAATAGTCCCGGGGAGCTGTTTTTT
CDR3 protein: CASSYSNSPGELFF

J gene: TRBJ1-2
clone size: .
V gene: TRBV7-9
D gene: .
CDR3 DNA: TGTGCCAGCAGCCTAGGTACCCACGTCACCTTC
CDR3 protein: CASSLGTHVTF

J gene: TRBJ2-7
clone size: .
V gene: TRBV27
D gene: TRBD1
CDR3 DNA: TGTGCCAGCAGTCTCACCCCGGGACAGAGTTCCTACGAGCAGTACTTC
CDR3 protein: CASSLTPGQSSYEQYF

J gene: TRBJ1-2
clone size: .
V gene: TRBV2
D gene: .
CDR3 DNA: TGTGCCAGCAAGTATGGCAGGGGACCTGGCTACACCTTC
CDR3 protein: CASKYGRGPGYTF

J gene: TRBJ2-4
clone size: .
V gene: TRBV15
D gene: TRBD2
CDR3 DNA: TGTGCCACCAGCAGAGGCGGGAGCTGGGTGACCAAAAACATTCAGTACTTC
CDR3 protein: CATSRGGSWVTKNIQYF